The 14 T cell receptor beta chains given below trace back to one sample, sequenced in a study of blood T cell repertoires in COVID-19. Profiling relied on immunoSEQ multiplex PCR, and the TCRdb table lists in-frame clones only, not all of them. The table records 50,000 to 70,000 clones, 60% to 85% of them present only once. Input material: peripheral blood. The source is a man aged 55 to 70 with acute or convalescent COVID-19.

V usage is TRBV6-2 or TRBV6-3 and J usage is TRBJ1-5, with D possibly being TRBD1 (5 bases). This CDR3 contains 15 residues. With 2 bases removed from V and 3 bases from J, the gap between germline ends came to 11 bases. The germline V gene has CDR1 MNHEY and CDR2 SVGEGT. The CDR3 DNA sequence: TGTGCCAGCAGTTACGAAGGGGCCCACAATCAGCCCCAGCATTTT. Protein sequence: CASSYEGAHNQPQHF.

This clone was seen once. The rearrangement joins TRBV5-6 to TRBJ1-6; D is unresolved. The CDR3 consists of 13 residues. The V gene lost 2 bases and the J gene lost 9 bases, with 9 bases spanning the gap. Germline lookup yields CDR1 SGHDT and CDR2 YYEEEE. As DNA, the CDR3 is TGTGCCAGCAGCTTCGGGGTAGGTTCACCCCTCCACTTT. Its translation: CASSFGVGSPLHF.

The gene calls are TRBV24-1 and TRBJ2-5; the D gene is possibly TRBD2 (5 bases). V lost 4 bases and J 6 bases, leaving 14 bases between the germline ends. Germline lookup yields CDR1 KGHDR and CDR2 SFDVKD. The CDR3 length is 14 residues. The CDR3 DNA sequence: TGTGCCACCAGTGACCCGGGAAGGGAGCAGACCCAGTACTTC. The encoded protein is CATSDPGREQTQYF.

This chain's CDR3 is CASSFPGQGDYGYTF. CDR3 sequence (DNA): TGTGCCAGCAGCTTTCCCGGACAGGGAGACTATGGCTACACCTTC. The rearrangement uses TRBV5-5 and TRBJ1-2; 8 bases align to TRBD1. The V and J ends lost 2 bases and 3 bases, in that order; junction bases with no gene match: 6. CDR1 is SGHKS, CDR2 YYEKEE, per germline (reference sequence). CDR3 size: 15 residues.

As DNA, the CDR3 is TGTGCCAGCAGCGTAACTAGCGGGTACAATGAGCAGTTCTTC. It translates to CASSVTSGYNEQFF. The V and J genes are TRBV9 and TRBJ2-1, with TRBD2 identical over 9 bases. The germline gives CDR1 SGDLS, CDR2 YYNGEE. The V and J ends lost 1 base and 4 bases, in that order; junction bases with no gene match: 0. The CDR3 loop spans 14 amino acids.

The chain has TRBV7-2 and TRBJ1-1; possibly TRBD1 for D (6 bases). The V end was cut by 5 bases, the J end by 3 bases, with 10 bases between. From germline, CDR1 is SGHTA and CDR2 FQGNSA. The CDR3 runs to 13 residues. The CDR3 reads CASSGGRDTEAFF. The CDR3 coding sequence is TGTGCCAGCAGCGGGGGCAGGGACACTGAAGCTTTCTTT.

In this sample, this clone turned up a few times. This sequence joins TRBV9 and TRBJ2-5; 10 bases are shared with TRBD1. The V segment lost 4 bases and the J segment 2 bases; nucleotides outside the gene matches: 8. CDR1 is SGDLS, CDR2 YYNGEE, per germline. The CDR3 loop spans 16 amino acids. CDR3 nucleotides: TGTGCCAGCAGCCCCCCACCGGACAGGGGGCAAGAGACCCAGTACTTC. It encodes CASSPPPDRGQETQYF.

This clone was recorded once. The chain has TRBV14 and TRBJ1-5; D unresolved. The V and J ends lost 4 bases and 0 bases respectively, with 4 bases between them. This CDR3 contains 13 residues. Germline V gene lookup returns CDR1 SGHDN and CDR2 FVKESK. CDR3 sequence: CASSPSSNQPQHF. The CDR3 nucleotides read TGTGCCAGCAGCCCATCTAGCAATCAGCCCCAGCATTTT. Drawing the rest from reference TRBV14 and TRBJ1-5, the complete variable domain is EAGVTQFPSHSVIEKGQTVTLRCDPISGHDNLYWYRRVMGKEIKFLLHFVKESKQDESGMPNNRFLAERTGGTYSTLKVQPAELEDSGVYFCASSPSSNQPQHFGDGTRLSIL.

The chain combines TRBV4-1 with TRBJ1-4; TRBD1 matches at 7 bases. The ends lost 0 bases at V and 15 bases at J; junction bases unmatched: 10. Looked up from germline, CDR1 is MGHRA and CDR2 is YSYEKL. This CDR3 is 14 amino acids long. In nucleotides, the CDR3 is TGCGCCAGCAGCCAAGAGGGTCGTGGAGACAGGGTGTTTTTT. Protein sequence: CASSQEGRGDRVFF.

CDR3 region: CASSLVRQGTGELFF. As DNA, the CDR3 is TGTGCCAGCAGCTTGGTCAGACAGGGGACCGGGGAGCTGTTTTTT. The chain combines TRBV5-5 with TRBJ2-2; the match to TRBD1 covers 8 bases. CDR1 and CDR2 from the germline V gene are SGHKS and YYEKEE (reference sequence). The length of the CDR3 is 15 residues. With V trimmed by 0 bases and J by 5 bases, 3 bases remained unmatched.

The V and J genes are TRBV7-9 and TRBJ1-1; D is perhaps TRBD1 (5 bases). V lost 5 bases and J 5 bases, leaving 24 bases between the germline ends. CDR3 length equals 17 residues. Germline V gene lookup returns CDR1 SEHNR and CDR2 FQNEAQ (reference sequence). CDR3 residues: CASSQAGNLEKGTEAFF. The CDR3 DNA reads as TGTGCCAGCAGCCAAGCAGGGAACTTGGAGAAGGGGACTGAAGCTTTCTTT.

The chain carries TRBV4-1 and TRBJ2-4, with 9 bases aligning to TRBD1. Trimming at V came to 0 bases and at J to 10 bases, leaving 7 bases not matched to a gene. The CDR3 sequence is 15 residues long. Germline CDR1 MGHRA, CDR2 YSYEKL. CDR3 sequence reads: CASSQDYRDRAIQYF. In nucleotides, the CDR3 is TGCGCCAGCAGCCAAGACTATCGGGACAGGGCTATTCAGTACTTC.

In DNA form, the CDR3 reads TGTGCCAGCAGCCAACAGACAGGGAAGAACACCGGGGAGCTGTTTTTT. It specifies CASSQQTGKNTGELFF. The rearrangement uses TRBV7-8 and TRBJ2-2; 7 positions match TRBD1. The V segment lost 5 bases and the J segment 1 base; nucleotides outside the gene matches: 7. The CDR3 is 16 amino acids. The germline V gene encodes CDR1 SGHVS and CDR2 FQNEAQ.

V and J are TRBV4-1 and TRBJ1-2; D call uncertain. CDR1 is MGHRA, CDR2 YSYEKL, per germline. This CDR3 contains 14 residues. With 1 base removed from V and 7 bases from J, the gap between germline ends came to 13 bases. The CDR3 DNA follows: TGCGCCAGCAGCCAAGCCAGTGCCTTTTTTGGCTACACCTTC. This sequence encodes CASSQASAFFGYTF.